Listed below are T cell receptor beta chains from one sample, sequenced in a study of shared clonotypes between healthy human individuals. TCRdb's copy holds only in-frame clones and misses some; the assay was immunoSEQ multiplex PCR. Among millions of clones listed, about 95% were seen once. The sample was naive CD8+ T cells sorted from blood. Receptor source: a man younger than 35 in good health. Each CDR3 is given with its conserved first and last residue. A D gene is named only where the DNA matches it firmly. Clone size is shown for a subset of rows, as once, few, many or a class of expanded clone.

V,J,size,D,CDR3,DNA
TRBV6-5,TRBJ2-7,-,TRBD2,CASRPPLAGPYEQYF,TGTGCCAGCAGGCCCCCGCTAGCGGGTCCCTACGAGCAGTACTTC
TRBV5-4,TRBJ2-3,-,-,CASKENSGWGTDTQYF,TGTGCCAGCAAAGAAAATAGCGGTTGGGGCACAGATACGCAGTATTTT
TRBV30,TRBJ2-5,-,TRBD2,CAWSGSGRMETQYF,TGTGCCTGGAGTGGAAGCGGGAGGATGGAGACCCAGTACTTC
TRBV2,TRBJ2-7,-,-,CASSWTNIYEQYF,TGTGCCAGCAGTTGGACCAATATCTACGAGCAGTACTTC
TRBV29-1,TRBJ2-7,few,TRBD1,CSVVGRGTYEQYF,TGCAGCGTTGTGGGCAGGGGGACCTACGAGCAGTACTTC
TRBV15,TRBJ2-7,-,-,CATSMGVYSYEQYF,TGTGCCACCAGCATGGGGGTCTACTCCTACGAGCAGTACTTC
TRBV27,TRBJ2-1,-,-,CASSLRDTSYNEQFF,TGTGCCAGCAGTTTAAGGGACACCTCATACAATGAGCAGTTCTTC
TRBV4-1,TRBJ2-1,-,-,CASSPKTLAVNYNEQFF,TGCGCCAGCAGCCCGAAAACCTTAGCGGTCAATTACAATGAGCAGTTCTTC
TRBV10-3,TRBJ2-7,-,-,CAITMGYEQYF,TGTGCCATCACCATGGGGTACGAGCAGTACTTC
TRBV7-6,TRBJ1-6,-,-,CASSLAGNSPLHF,TGTGCCAGCAGCTTAGCTGGTAATTCACCCCTCCACTTT
TRBV4-3,TRBJ2-3,-,-,CASSQDERRRTDTQYF,TGCGCCAGCAGCCAAGATGAGCGCCGACGGACAGATACGCAGTATTTT
TRBV5-6,TRBJ1-5,-,-,CASSLGQTDQPQHF,TGTGCCAGCAGCTTGGGGCAGACTGATCAGCCCCAGCATTTT
TRBV6-6,TRBJ1-5,few,-,CASTDHSNQPQHF,TGTGCCAGCACGGATCACAGCAATCAGCCCCAGCATTTT
TRBV7-8,TRBJ2-2,-,-,CASNLERALSGTGELFF,TGTGCCAGCAACTTAGAACGGGCCCTCTCGGGCACCGGGGAGCTGTTTTTT
TRBV6-5,TRBJ1-2,-,-,CASSSYSYGYTF,TGTGCCAGCAGTTCATACAGCTATGGCTACACCTTC
TRBV28,TRBJ2-1,-,-,CASTTLWAGSYNEQFF,TGTGCCAGCACTACATTATGGGCGGGCTCCTACAATGAGCAGTTCTTC
TRBV29-1,TRBJ2-7,-,TRBD1,CSVDVTGTYEQYF,TGCAGCGTTGACGTGACAGGGACCTACGAGCAGTACTTC
TRBV4-1,TRBJ2-7,-,TRBD2,CASSRGTSGRYEQYF,TGCGCCAGCAGCCGGGGGACTAGCGGGAGGTACGAGCAGTACTTC
TRBV27,TRBJ2-7,-,TRBD2,CASSQTSGTVQYF,TGTGCCAGCAGTCAGACTAGCGGGACGGTGCAGTACTTC
TRBV11-2,TRBJ2-3,-,-,CASSLAGDEDTQYF,TGTGCCAGCAGCTTAGCCGGGGACGAAGATACGCAGTATTTT
TRBV6-5,TRBJ2-2,-,TRBD2,CASSPGGGTGELFF,TGTGCCAGCAGCCCGGGCGGGGGCACCGGGGAGCTGTTTTTT
TRBV19,TRBJ1-1,-,-,CASSIIFLAETMNTEAFF,TGTGCCAGTAGTATTATTTTTCTGGCAGAAACCATGAACACTGAAGCTTTCTTT
TRBV5-6,TRBJ1-1,-,-,CASSLEGVYTEAFF,TGTGCCAGCAGCTTAGAGGGTGTATACACTGAAGCTTTCTTT
TRBV25-1,TRBJ1-2,-,-,CASSEYGENYGYTF,TGTGCCAGCAGTGAATATGGGGAAAACTATGGCTACACCTTC
TRBV4-1,TRBJ2-7,-,-,CASSQEFGGLSYEQYF,TGCGCCAGCAGCCAAGAGTTCGGGGGCTTATCCTACGAGCAGTACTTC
TRBV28,TRBJ2-3,once,-,CASTSEEYLTDTQYF,TGTGCCAGCACCTCGGAGGAATATCTCACAGATACGCAGTATTTT
TRBV27,TRBJ1-3,-,-,CASSLFLTGTRNTIYF,TGTGCCAGCAGTTTATTCCTAACAGGGACAAGGAACACCATATATTTT
TRBV10-1,TRBJ2-2,-,-,CASSEIGGTGELFF,TGCGCCAGCAGTGAGATTGGGGGCACCGGGGAGCTGTTTTTT
TRBV10-3,TRBJ2-5,-,TRBD2,CAISVGGLAFSRQETQYF,TGTGCCATCAGTGTTGGTGGACTAGCGTTTTCCCGACAAGAGACCCAGTACTTC
TRBV6-5,TRBJ2-7,-,-,CASSYGGQSYEQYF,TGTGCCAGCAGTTACGGCGGACAGTCCTACGAGCAGTACTTC
TRBV4-3,TRBJ2-7,-,TRBD2,CASSPIAGGSYEQYF,TGCGCCAGCAGCCCGATAGCGGGAGGGTCCTACGAGCAGTACTTC
TRBV9,TRBJ2-3,-,-,CASSVADITDTQYF,TGTGCCAGCAGCGTGGCGGACATCACAGATACGCAGTATTTT
TRBV4-1,TRBJ2-3,-,TRBD2,CASSQIAGVTDTQYF,TGCGCCAGCAGCCAGATAGCGGGGGTTACAGATACGCAGTATTTT
TRBV11-3,TRBJ2-7,once,-,CASSLAAGYEQYF,TGTGCCAGCAGCTTAGCAGCTGGATACGAGCAGTACTTC
TRBV6-1,TRBJ1-1,-,-,CASSEGLLNTEAFF,TGTGCCAGCAGTGAGGGTCTTCTGAACACTGAAGCTTTCTTT
TRBV30,TRBJ2-7,-,-,CAWSGGSEQYF,TGTGCCTGGAGTGGAGGGAGCGAGCAGTACTTC